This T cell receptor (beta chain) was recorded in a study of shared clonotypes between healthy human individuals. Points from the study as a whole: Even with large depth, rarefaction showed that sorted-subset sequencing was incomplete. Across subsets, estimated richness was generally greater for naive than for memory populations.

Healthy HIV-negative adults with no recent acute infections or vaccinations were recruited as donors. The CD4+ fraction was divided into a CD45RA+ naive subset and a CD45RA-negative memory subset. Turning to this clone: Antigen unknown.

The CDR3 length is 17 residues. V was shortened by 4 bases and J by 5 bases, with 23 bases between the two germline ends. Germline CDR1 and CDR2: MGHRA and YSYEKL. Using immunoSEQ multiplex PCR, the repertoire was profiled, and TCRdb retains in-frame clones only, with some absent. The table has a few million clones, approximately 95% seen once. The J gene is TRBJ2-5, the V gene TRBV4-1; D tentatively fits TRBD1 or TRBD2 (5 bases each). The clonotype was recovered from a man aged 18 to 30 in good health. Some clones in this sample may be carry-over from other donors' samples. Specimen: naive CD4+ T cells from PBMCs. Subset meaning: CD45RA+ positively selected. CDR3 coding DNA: TGCGCCAGCAGCCGGAAGAGGGGCACTGACGACACCGAGACCCAGTACTTC. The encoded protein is CASSRKRGTDDTETQYF.